This TCR beta chain originates from a study of cytomegalovirus exposure and HLA in healthy donors (dated by TCRdb to the late 2010s). Background for the entire study: According to an earlier analysis of several hundred of the donors, roughly 180 million T cells yielded approximately 120 million unique TCR beta sequences and 276 Gb of sequence data. Donor age, sex, ethnicity and CMV serostatus were compiled alongside the repertoire data. Of the roughly 430 genotyped donors, about 80% fell in the genetic ancestry cluster associated with self-reported Caucasian donors. Every discovery cohort repertoire had been produced on one sequencing platform. Among roughly 400 genotyped donors of the cohort, an average of around 250,000 unique TCR beta nucleotide sequences was sequenced per donor, of which roughly 17% were non-productive. The study combined high-throughput TCR immunosequencing, statistical association of individual TCRs with disease status, and machine learning to predict cytomegalovirus infection status. Roughly 290 gigabases of sequencing data and around 80 million unique TCR sequences made up an early release that covered fewer than 650 HLA-typed donors. HLA typing included class I and class II loci at four-digit resolution. In the later analysis, no new phenotypic data were used to find candidate immune exposures; instead, reliance was placed on TCR beta sequences and their occurrence across donors. The study aimed to test whether cataloging public T cell receptors could reveal signatures of past pathogen exposure. Besides the first cohort of about 730 subjects, a separate validation cohort made up of over a hundred different subjects was used. Typing coverage varied by locus: about 629-630 donors for A, B, C, DRB1 and DQB1; under 550 for DQA1; approximately 570 for DPA1; more than 450 for DPB1. A later genetic analysis took genome-wide SNP genotypes for 398 of the 666 donors and used that subset as a discovery cohort. The study used immunosequencing to profile the T cell repertoires of more than 650 subjects and linked those repertoires to cytomegalovirus serostatus. About 5 DR-DQ haplotypes were handled as single units for association and clustering, since linkage in the cohort was strong. An earlier analysis of several hundred of the donors applied high-throughput TCR beta sequencing to assess whether each TCR beta V gene segment acted as functional or pseudogenic. To study patterns of TCR occurrence, a later analysis re-analyzed previously published TCR beta repertoires from several hundred donors and added high-resolution HLA genotyping. Results and caveats for the whole study, not just this receptor: Some IMGT-functional V segments, including TRBV6-2 and TRBV6-3, could not be told apart with the 87-base-pair reads, so those segments were excluded. A later analysis found that HLA-associated TCR beta chains were more clonally expanded and had lower generation probabilities than equally common non-associated chains. When HLA alleles, especially DR and DQ, strongly co-occurred, TCR associations were difficult to assign to individual alleles. Only TCR beta chains were sequenced in this cohort, and the absence of alpha or paired-chain data limited detectable features. In the study, about 150 TCR beta chains were listed as associated with cytomegalovirus. Most TCR sequences were seen in very few donors, while some public TCRs were found in many individuals. In a later genetic analysis, fewer N-insertions in productive TCRs were reported among donors in an Asian-associated ancestry cluster than the roughly 700-donor mean. The authors suggested that the approach could potentially be generalized to other disease states and immunological phenotypes. In a later analysis, most CMV-associated TCR beta chains were found to appear HLA-restricted, with HLA associations seemingly driven largely by CMV exposure. Several of the top co-occurrence clusters appeared to be linked to parvovirus B19, influenza, CMV and Epstein-Barr virus, according to a later analysis. In a later analysis, 15,000 to 20,000 TCR beta sequences were associated with specific HLA alleles at a false discovery rate of 0.05. Cytomegalovirus status was reported to be diagnosed by the classifier with high specificity and sensitivity in both the original and validation cohorts. A further reported finding was that TCR beta sequences accurately predicted the HLA-A and HLA-B alleles for most subjects in the first cohort. Three of the identified cytomegalovirus-associated TCR beta chains were confirmed in vitro to be specific for cytomegalovirus antigens. Because counts were too low, roughly 17 rarely observed V segments, including chromosome 9 orphons, were left out of the earlier analysis of roughly 600 of the donors. An earlier analysis of around 540 of the donors showed that most TCR beta V segments appeared in productive rearrangements either about 87% or about 30% of the time, which broadly matched IMGT annotations. Sequencing depth was assumed to be roughly uniform across donors in the presence/absence analyses, though that assumption may not hold. Linkage disequilibrium might explain the correlated functional status among segregating V segments, but an unknown experimental factor could not be excluded. The only immune exposure information available for the cohort was CMV serostatus. HLA typing was unavailable for some donors at each locus, so association tests used only the typed subset. In a later analysis, TCR association rates were found to vary across HLA loci, with the most associated TCRs seen for DRB1 alleles and the fewest for HLA-C alleles. A cluster of highly shared sequence variants was judged likely to be a technical artifact of the sequencing pipeline. V-gene and J-gene trimming of TCR beta chains was associated with a missense DCLRE1C variant in a later genetic analysis, and the association was replicated in an independent cohort.

The cohort was made up of 500 to 800 healthy bone marrow donors. At the time of sampling, all cohort members were nominally healthy, though unrecorded immune exposures were likely present. The donor tested CMV seronegative and was one of the 352 seronegative cohort members. A peripheral blood sample was provided by each donor, and peripheral blood mononuclear cells were used for TCR beta sequencing. The Qiagen DNeasy Blood Extraction Kit was used to extract genomic DNA from the blood cell samples. Preparation of the library involved the immunoSEQ multiplex PCR assay. The multiplex PCR relied on a mix of 60 forward primers for TCR Vbeta segments and 13 reverse primers for TCR Jbeta segments. A multiplex PCR assay on genomic DNA amplified the CDR3 region of rearranged TCR beta genes. The amplified TCR beta libraries were sequenced on the Illumina HiSeq System as 87-base-pair reads. The authors processed their data as follows. In a later analysis, 77 million or so unique TCR beta chains were counted across the 650 to 700 repertoires, and about 9.9 million of these chains were shared by at least two donors. To remove PCR and sequencing errors, raw reads were error-corrected and collapsed into unique sequences using a nearest-neighbor algorithm that merged closely related sequences. V, D and J gene segments were assigned by aligning CDR3 sequences to IMGT reference sequences. Each retained sequence needed at least a six-nucleotide match to both a V gene segment and a J gene segment. A rearrangement was called productive if the CDR3 had no stop codons and remained in frame with V and J, and every other rearrangement was called non-productive. CDR3 was defined by IMGT convention, running from the second conserved V-encoded cysteine to the conserved J-encoded phenylalanine. The earlier analysis of 500 to 600 of the donors excluded sequences that lacked an unambiguous match to a single V gene segment. An earlier analysis of several hundred of the donors classified V segments as functional when productive rearrangements were above 56.7% and as segregating when the standard deviation between donors was above 5%. A statistical classification framework was built for diagnosing cytomegalovirus status from the catalog of TCR beta chain sequences. In a later analysis, V and J genes were assigned by comparing TCR nucleotide sequences against IMGT/GENE-DB human TR gene sequences. The TCRdist pipeline was used in a later analysis to assign CDR3 sequences and most-parsimonious VDJ recombination scenarios. In a later analysis, every TCR beta chain was defined by the combination of its CDR3 amino acid sequence and its V-gene family, and reads without a unique V-gene family were dropped. A later analysis removed 550 to 650 highly shared, low-generation-probability nucleotide sequences to deal with suspected cross-contamination and a sequencing artifact. For each public chain, a later analysis derived a clonal expansion index from normalized ranks of inferred template counts within each repertoire. A later analysis computed generation probabilities with a VDJ recombination model fitted to out-of-frame rearrangements, and checked the results against IGoR. Hypergeometric tests were used in a later analysis to score TCR-TCR, TCR-HLA and TCR-CMV co-occurrence, with a repertoire-size bias correction applied to the TCR pairs. To estimate false discovery rates, a later analysis permuted the HLA or CMV assignments 20 times. In a later analysis, co-occurring TCRs were grouped using DBSCAN, with TCRdist sequence similarity added in when clustering inside HLA-allele-positive subsets. For co-occurrence clustering, repertoires with fewer than 30,000 or more than 120,000 public chains were excluded, along with roughly 5 repertoires with anomalous nucleotide sharing. TCRdb took this table from immuneACCESS and kept in-frame rearrangements with V and J called. Such tables lack part of the clones; where checked against another copy, unresolved V genes explain under half of the gap, and the rest is unexplained. From that table come the V and J calls and clone size; the DNA was used to work out D and trimming. This sample comprises under 150,000 clones, approximately 82% of them detected only once. Jointly, the top ten make up 2% to 3% of the sample.

With respect to this clone: No antigen is known for it. Base qualities are not at hand, and no much larger clone is one base apart.

From cysteine to phenylalanine, the CDR3 is 16 amino acids long. The retained sequence is limited to the CDR3, 48 bases, with the frame set at the first base. Looking up the germline V gene (reference sequence) yields CDR1 LNHNV and CDR2 YYDKDF. Relative to germline, V is missing 3 bases and J is missing 1 base, with 3 bases of the junction outside any gene match. Rearrangement joined TRBV15 to TRBJ2-5, with 12 bases in between that match TRBD2. The source material was PBMCs. The TCR was taken from a man aged 50 or older in good health and CMV-seronegative. This receptor has the CDR3 CATSRGTSGPQETQYF. The nucleotide sequence is given as TGTGCCACCAGCAGGGGGACTAGCGGGCCCCAAGAGACCCAGTACTTC.